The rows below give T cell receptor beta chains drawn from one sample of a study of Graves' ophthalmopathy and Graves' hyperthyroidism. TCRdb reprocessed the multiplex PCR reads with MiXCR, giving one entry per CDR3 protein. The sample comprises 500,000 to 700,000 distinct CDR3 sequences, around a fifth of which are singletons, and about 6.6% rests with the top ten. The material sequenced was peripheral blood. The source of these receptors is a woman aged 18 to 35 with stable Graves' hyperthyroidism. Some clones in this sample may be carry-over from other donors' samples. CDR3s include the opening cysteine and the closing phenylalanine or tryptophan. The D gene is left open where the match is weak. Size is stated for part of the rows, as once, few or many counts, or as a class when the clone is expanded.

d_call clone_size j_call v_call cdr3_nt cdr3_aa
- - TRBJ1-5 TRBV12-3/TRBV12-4 TGTGCCAGCAGTTTCACCCACCGCACGGGTCAGCCCCAGCATTTT CASSFTHRTGQPQHF
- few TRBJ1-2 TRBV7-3 TGTGCCAGCACCCCCCCCCCGGACGGAGATGGTGGCTGCACCTTC CASTPPPDGDGGCTF
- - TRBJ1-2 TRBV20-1 TGCAGCCCCATGGGCGACAGAAATGGCTACACCTTC CSPMGDRNGYTF
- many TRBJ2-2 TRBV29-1 TGCAGCGGAGGAGCCCAGGCCGGGGAGCTGTTTTTT CSGGAQAGELFF
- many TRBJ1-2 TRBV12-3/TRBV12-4 TGTGCCAGCAGTTTAGAAGGCAAGCCCGGCTACACCTTC CASSLEGKPGYTF
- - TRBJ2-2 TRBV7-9 TGTGCCAGCAGCTCCGACTTACAACTCGGGGAGCTGTTTTTT CASSSDLQLGELFF
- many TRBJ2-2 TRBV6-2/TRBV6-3 TGTGCCAGCAGCTCCCGCCCACCTAGCGCAACCGGGGAGCTGTTTTTT CASSSRPPSATGELFF
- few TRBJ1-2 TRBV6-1 TGTGCCAGCAGTGAAAGACAGTATGGCTACACCTTC CASSERQYGYTF
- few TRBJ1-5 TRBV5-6 TGTGCCAGCAGCTTGAAAATGGTGGGTGATCAGCCCCAGCATTTT CASSLKMVGDQPQHF
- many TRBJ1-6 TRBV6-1 TGTGCCAGCAGTGAAGCGGGTTCAGTCTATAATTCACCCCTCCACTTT CASSEAGSVYNSPLHF
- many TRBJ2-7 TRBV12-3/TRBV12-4 TGTGCCAGCAGTCTCTCCCTCGGGACATACAGCTACGAGCAGTACTTC CASSLSLGTYSYEQYF
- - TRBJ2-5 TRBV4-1 TGCGCCAGCAGCCAAGGGGGAGGTACCCAAGAGACCCAGTACTTC CASSQGGGTQETQYF
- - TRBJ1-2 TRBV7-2 TGTGCCAGCAGCTTAGTGGTGGAGATCTATGGCTACACCTTC CASSLVVEIYGYTF
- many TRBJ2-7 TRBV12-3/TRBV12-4 TGTGCCAGCAGCAAGTACTACGAGCAGTACTTC CASSKYYEQYF
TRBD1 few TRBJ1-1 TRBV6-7 TGTGCCAGCAGTTACGGACAGGCAGGTTCTGAAGCTTTCTTT CASSYGQAGSEAFF
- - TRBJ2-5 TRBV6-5 TGTGCCAGCAGTTACTCGATTCTAATGGAGACCCAGTACTTC CASSYSILMETQYF
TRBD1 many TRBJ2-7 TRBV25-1 TGTGCCAGCAGTCCCACTATTCTTCCCCGGGACAGGGGGAGCCCCTACGAGCAGTACTTC CASSPTILPRDRGSPYEQYF
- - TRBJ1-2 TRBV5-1 TGCGCCAGCAGCTTGGACTTCCCGGACAGAGGCAGCTACACCTTC CASSLDFPDRGSYTF
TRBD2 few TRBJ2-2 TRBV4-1 TGCGCCAGCAGCCAAATAGCGGGGGGGAACACCGGGGAGCTGGTTTTT CASSQIAGGNTGELVF
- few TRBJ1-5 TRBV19 TGTGCCAGTAGTATAGCGAAAGGGAGCAATCAGCCCCAGCATTTT CASSIAKGSNQPQHF
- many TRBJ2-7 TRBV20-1 TGCAGTGCCTGGGGGCGAGAGCAGTACTTC CSAWGREQYF
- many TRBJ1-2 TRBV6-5 TGTGCCAGCAGTTACCCACAAACTACTAACTATGGCTACACCTTC CASSYPQTTNYGYTF
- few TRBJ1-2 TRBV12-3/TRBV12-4 TGTGCCAGCAGCCCGCCGGGGGCAGGGTATGGCTACACCTTC CASSPPGAGYGYTF
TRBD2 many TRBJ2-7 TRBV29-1 TGCAGCGCTCGGTTGCCTAGCGGGCAATTCTACGAGCAGTACTTC CSARLPSGQFYEQYF
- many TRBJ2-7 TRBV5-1 TGCGCCAGCAGCGGGGGGGCCCGGGCAAGCGAGCAGTACTTC CASSGGARASEQYF
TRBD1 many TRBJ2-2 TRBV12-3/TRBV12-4 TGTGCCAGTAGGACAGGGACGAACACCGGGGAGCTGTTTTTT CASRTGTNTGELFF
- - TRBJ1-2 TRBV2 TGTGCCAGCAGAGAGACCGTAGTCTATGGCTACACCTTC CASRETVVYGYTF
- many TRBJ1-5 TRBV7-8 TGTGCCAGCAGCTTCGACAGTTACAATCAGCCCCAGCATTTT CASSFDSYNQPQHF
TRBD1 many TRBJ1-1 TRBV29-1 TGCAGCGTTGGACAGGGAGAACAGGGTGAAGCTTTCTTT CSVGQGEQGEAFF
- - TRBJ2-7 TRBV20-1 TGCAGTGCTAGGGCCAGGACAGACTACGAGCAGTACTTC CSARARTDYEQYF
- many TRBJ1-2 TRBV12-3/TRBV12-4 TGTGCCAGCAGCACAGGGAGTGGCTACACCTTC CASSTGSGYTF
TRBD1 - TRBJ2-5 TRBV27 TGTGCCAGCAGTTACCGGGACAGGGTAACGACCCAGTACTTC CASSYRDRVTTQYF
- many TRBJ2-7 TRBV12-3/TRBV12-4 TGTGCCAGCAGCGAGAACTGGGTCTACGAGCAGTACTTC CASSENWVYEQYF
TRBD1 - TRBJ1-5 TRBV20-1 TGCAGTGCCCCAACCGGGACAGGGCGGAATCAGCCCCAGCATTTT CSAPTGTGRNQPQHF
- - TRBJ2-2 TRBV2 TGTGCCAGCAGTGAGGGCAGTCTCGGGGAGCTGTTTTTT CASSEGSLGELFF
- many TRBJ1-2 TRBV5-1 TGCGCCAGCAGCGGAGGCTATGGCTACACCTTC CASSGGYGYTF
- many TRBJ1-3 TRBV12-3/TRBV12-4 TGTGCCAGCACCCCCCCCTCCGCGACCTACTCTGGAAACACCATATATTTT CASTPPSATYSGNTIYF
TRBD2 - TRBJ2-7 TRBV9 TGTGCCAGCAGCAACGGACTAGCGGGGTTGTACGAGCAGTACTTC CASSNGLAGLYEQYF
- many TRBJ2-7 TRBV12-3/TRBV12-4 TGTGCCAGCAGTCCGGGGGGCGGGTTGTCCACGCAGTACTTC CASSPGGGLSTQYF
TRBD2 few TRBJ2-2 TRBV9 TGTGCCAGCAGCGTATTGGCTAGCGGGGGGATAGTCACCGGGGAGCTGTTTTTT CASSVLASGGIVTGELFF
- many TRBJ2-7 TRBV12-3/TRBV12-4 TGTGCCAGCAGTTTAAGCTTCTACGAGCAGTACTTC CASSLSFYEQYF